One and the same sample provided the 5 T cell receptor beta chains below, sequenced in a study of OX40 agonist ivuxolimab in advanced cancers. TCRdb's copy holds only in-frame clones and misses some; the assay was immunoSEQ multiplex PCR. Of about 60,000 clones listed, over 80% are singletons. The sequencing here drew on CD4+ or CD8+ T cells sorted from blood, taken in a trial of the OX40 agonist ivuxolimab. These TCRs come from an adult with an advanced solid tumor such as melanoma, head and neck, liver or kidney cancer.

This clone was picked up a small number of times. CDR3 coding DNA: TGCGCCAGCAGTCTGGGGACAGGCCTCCTCTACGAGCAGTACTTC. Its protein is CASSLGTGLLYEQYF. The V and J genes are TRBV5-1 and TRBJ2-7, with 8 bases matching TRBD1. CDR3 length: 15 amino acids. CDR1 is SGHRS, CDR2 YFSETQ, per germline. Trimming cost V 5 bases and J 3 bases; bases outside gene matches: 10.

The V gene is TRBV2, the J gene TRBJ2-2, with 7 positions matching TRBD1. This CDR3 comprises 14 residues. The V and J ends lost 4 bases and 3 bases, in that order; junction bases with no gene match: 2. Per the germline V gene, CDR1 is SNHLY and CDR2 is FYNNEI. The CDR3 reads CASSGQGHTGELFF. In nucleotides, the CDR3 is TGTGCCAGCAGTGGACAGGGTCACACCGGGGAGCTGTTTTTT.

V and J are TRBV18 and TRBJ2-3; 8 bases are shared with TRBD1. The CDR3 contains 13 residues. Germline values: CDR1 KGHSH, CDR2 LQKENI. The V gene end was trimmed by 4 bases and the J gene end by 7 bases; junction bases not matched to a gene: 4. CDR3 sequence reads: CASSQDRDHTQYF. As DNA, the CDR3 is TGTGCCAGCTCACAGGACAGGGATCATACGCAGTATTTT.

This clone turned up a few times. CDR3 loop: CATSRGGGGVEGTQYF. As DNA, the CDR3 is TGTGCCACCAGCAGAGGGGGTGGGGGCGTCGAAGGGACCCAGTACTTC. The chain employs TRBV15 and TRBJ2-5, with D possibly matching TRBD1 (6 bases). Germline loops: CDR1 LNHNV, CDR2 YYDKDF (reference sequence). The CDR3 covers 16 residues. The V gene lost 1 base and the J gene lost 7 bases, with 19 bases spanning the gap.

The chain uses TRBV27 and TRBJ1-4; perhaps TRBD1 as D (5 bases). The length of the CDR3 is 15 residues. The V end was cut by 3 bases, the J end by 3 bases, with 11 bases between. Germline CDR1 reads MNHEY; CDR2 reads SMNVEV (reference sequence). CDR3 in DNA: TGTGCCAGCAGTTTCATGGGGCTTGCTAATGAAAAACTGTTTTTT. Translating it yields CASSFMGLANEKLFF.